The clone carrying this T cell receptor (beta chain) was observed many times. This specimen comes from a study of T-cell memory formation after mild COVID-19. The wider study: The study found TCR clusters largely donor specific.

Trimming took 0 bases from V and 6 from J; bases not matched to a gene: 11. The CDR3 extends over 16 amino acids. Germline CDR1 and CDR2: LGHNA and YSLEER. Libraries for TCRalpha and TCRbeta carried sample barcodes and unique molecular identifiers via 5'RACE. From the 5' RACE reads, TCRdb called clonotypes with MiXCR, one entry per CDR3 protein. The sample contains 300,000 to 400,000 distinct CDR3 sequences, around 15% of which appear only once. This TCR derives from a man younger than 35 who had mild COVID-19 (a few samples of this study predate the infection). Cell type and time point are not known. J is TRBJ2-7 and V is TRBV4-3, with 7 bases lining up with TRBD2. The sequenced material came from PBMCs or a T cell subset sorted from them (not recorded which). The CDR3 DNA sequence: TGCGCCAGCAGCCAAGAAGCTCCGGGAGGTCCGGCCGAGCAGTACTTC. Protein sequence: CASSQEAPGGPAEQYF.